The rows below give T cell receptor beta chains drawn from one sample of a study of blood T cells in healthy people across ages. TCRdb reprocessed the 5' RACE reads via MiXCR and lists one record per CDR3 protein. The repertoire holds roughly 1.4 million distinct CDR3 sequences, with 45% to 70% as singletons. The source material was blood. The receptors stem from a young man in good health. Both conserved end residues are part of each CDR3. The D gene is left open where the match is weak. Clone size is not always given. Where it is, it says once, few, many or a class for expanded clones.

NA	TRBJ2-1	TRBV6-6	11	NA	TGTGCCAGCAGTTATGGGCAGGAGCAGTTCTTC	CASSYGQEQFF
NA	TRBJ2-1	TRBV4-1	17	NA	TGCGCCAGCAGCCAAGTCCTATCGTCGGGACCCTACAATGAGCAGTTCTTC	CASSQVLSSGPYNEQFF
TRBD1	TRBJ1-2	TRBV20-1	13	NA	TGCAGTGCCCCGGACAGGCCCATGGGGGGCTACACCTTC	CSAPDRPMGGYTF
NA	TRBJ2-7	TRBV4-3	16	NA	TGCGCCAGCAGCCAAGATAGTCTTTTAGGTCGATACGAGCAGTACTTC	CASSQDSLLGRYEQYF
NA	TRBJ2-7	TRBV7-2	15	NA	TGTGCCAGCAGCCCCGTGGGCGGAGACTCCTACGAGCAGTACTTC	CASSPVGGDSYEQYF
NA	TRBJ1-5	TRBV4-1	14	NA	TGCGCCAGCAGCCACCCTCAGATGGGTCAGCCCCAGCATTTT	CASSHPQMGQPQHF
TRBD2	TRBJ2-2	TRBV5-1	14	NA	TGCGCCAGCAGCTCGGGACTAGACGCCGGGGAGCTGTTTTTT	CASSSGLDAGELFF
NA	TRBJ1-1	TRBV12-5	13	NA	TGTGCTAGTGGTTTGTCGGGTCATACTGAAGCTTTCTTT	CASGLSGHTEAFF
NA	TRBJ2-4	TRBV7-9	15	NA	TGTGCCAGCAGCTTAAAGTTGGCAGGCGGTAACATTCAGTACTTC	CASSLKLAGGNIQYF
NA	TRBJ2-4	TRBV13	14	NA	TGTGCCAGCAACTACGGGGGTGGCGGAAACATTCAGTACTTC	CASNYGGGGNIQYF
TRBD1	TRBJ2-2	TRBV5-1	13	NA	TGCGCCAGCAGCGTCGACAGGGCCGGGGAGCTGTTTTTT	CASSVDRAGELFF
NA	TRBJ2-7	TRBV4-1	13	NA	TGCGCCAGCAGTCAAGCGGAGACCTACGAGCAGTACTTC	CASSQAETYEQYF
NA	TRBJ2-7	TRBV6-1	17	once	TGTGCCAGCAGTAGACGGGCCACCAGGCACGAAACCTACGAGCAGTACTTC	CASSRRATRHETYEQYF
TRBD2	TRBJ2-5	TRBV7-7	19	once	TGTGCCAGCAGCCCCCCCGCGACTAGCCCCTCTGGGATTAAAGAGACCCAGTACTTC	CASSPPATSPSGIKETQYF
NA	TRBJ1-5	TRBV4-1	14	NA	TGCGCCAGCAGCTATATTAGGGGGATTCAGCCCCAGCATTTT	CASSYIRGIQPQHF
NA	TRBJ2-7	TRBV5-1	14	few	TGCGCCAGCAGGGTCGGTGGAGGGAGCTACGAGCAGTACTTC	CASRVGGGSYEQYF
NA	TRBJ2-1	TRBV2	13	NA	TGTGCCAGCAGTCTCCGGGACGAGGGATCCCGGTTCTTC	CASSLRDEGSRFF
TRBD1	TRBJ1-1	TRBV7-8	15	NA	TGTGCCAGCAGCTTCAGGGGGCTCATGAACACTGAAGCTTTCTTT	CASSFRGLMNTEAFF
TRBD1	TRBJ1-1	TRBV27	15	NA	TGTGCCAGCAGTCTCACCGGGACAGTGAACACTGAAGCTTTCTTT	CASSLTGTVNTEAFF
NA	TRBJ2-7	TRBV7-6	15	few	TGTGCCAGCAGCCGTGGGACGGCTATCTCCTACGAGCAGTACTTC	CASSRGTAISYEQYF
NA	TRBJ2-2	TRBV5-1	12	NA	TGCGCCAGCGGCCTTGATACCGGGGAGCTGTTTTTT	CASGLDTGELFF
NA	TRBJ2-1	TRBV7-9	15	few	TGTGCCAGCAGCTACCTGGTTAAGTCGGGAAATGAGCAGTTCTTC	CASSYLVKSGNEQFF
NA	TRBJ2-7	TRBV11-2	15	few	TGTGCCAGCAGCCAAGGGGCAGACTTCTCCTACGAGCAGTACTTC	CASSQGADFSYEQYF
TRBD1	TRBJ1-6	TRBV6-5	14	NA	TGTGCCAGCAGACCGGACAGGAGAAATTCACCCCTCCACTTT	CASRPDRRNSPLHF
NA	TRBJ2-3	TRBV3-1	16	NA	TGTGCCAGCAGCCAAGCCCGGGACCGTCCCACAGATACGCAGTATTTT	CASSQARDRPTDTQYF
TRBD2	TRBJ2-5	TRBV6-2/TRBV6-3	17	once	TGTGCCAGCAGTTCCCTACCCTCTAGCGGGGGACAAGAGACCCAGTACTTC	CASSSLPSSGGQETQYF
NA	TRBJ2-1	TRBV6-2/TRBV6-3	12	NA	TGTGCCAGCAGCTCAGGACGGCGGCGAGAGTTCTTC	CASSSGRRREFF
TRBD1	TRBJ2-7	TRBV6-5	16	NA	TGTGCCAGCAGTTTGGACAACAGGGGCGTTTCGGGGGAGCAGTACTTC	CASSLDNRGVSGEQYF
TRBD2	TRBJ2-7	TRBV11-2	18	NA	TGTGCCAGCAGCTTTTTACTAGCGGGAGGGTTCCTGACCTACGAGCAGTACTTC	CASSFLLAGGFLTYEQYF
NA	TRBJ2-1	TRBV28	16	NA	TGTGCCAGCACCCCTACCGGGGGTGTCCCCTACAATGAGCAGTTCTTC	CASTPTGGVPYNEQFF
NA	TRBJ2-1	TRBV19	15	NA	TGTGCCAGTAGTGGGGAGGCGGGCTCCTACAATGAGCAGTTCTTC	CASSGEAGSYNEQFF
NA	TRBJ1-6	TRBV20-1	14	NA	TGCAGTGCCCGAGGGCAGGGCTATAATTCACCCCTCCACTTT	CSARGQGYNSPLHF